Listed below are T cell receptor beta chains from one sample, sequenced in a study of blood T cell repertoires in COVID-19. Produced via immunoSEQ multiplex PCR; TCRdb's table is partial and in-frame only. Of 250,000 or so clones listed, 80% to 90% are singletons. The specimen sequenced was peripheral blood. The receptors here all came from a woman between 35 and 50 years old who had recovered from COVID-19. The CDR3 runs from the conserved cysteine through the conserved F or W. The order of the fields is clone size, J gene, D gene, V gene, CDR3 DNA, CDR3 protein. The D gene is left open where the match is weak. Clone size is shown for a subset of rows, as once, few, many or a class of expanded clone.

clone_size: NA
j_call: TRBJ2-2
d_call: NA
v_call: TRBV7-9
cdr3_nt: TGTGCCAGCAGGCTAACCGGGGTCGAGGAGCTGTTTTTT
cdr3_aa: CASRLTGVEELFF

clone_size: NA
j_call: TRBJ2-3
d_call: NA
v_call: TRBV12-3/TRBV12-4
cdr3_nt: TGTGCCAGCATCTTCTCGTACACAGATACGCAGTATTTT
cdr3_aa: CASIFSYTDTQYF

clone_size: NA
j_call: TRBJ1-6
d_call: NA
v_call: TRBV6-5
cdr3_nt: TGTGCCAGCAAAGCTGTAGATTCACCCCTCCACTTT
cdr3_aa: CASKAVDSPLHF

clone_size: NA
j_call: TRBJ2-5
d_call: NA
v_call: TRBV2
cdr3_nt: TGTGCCAGCAGTGAATCCGAAGAGACCCAGTACTTC
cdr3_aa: CASSESEETQYF

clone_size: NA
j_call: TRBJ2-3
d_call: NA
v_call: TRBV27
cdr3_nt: TGTGCCAGCAGTCCAGGACTGAGGGATTCAGATACGCAGTATTTT
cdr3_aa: CASSPGLRDSDTQYF

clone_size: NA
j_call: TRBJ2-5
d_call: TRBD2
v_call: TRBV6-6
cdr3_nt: TGTGCCAGCAGCCGGCCGGGACTAGCGGAGACCCAGTACTTC
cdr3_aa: CASSRPGLAETQYF

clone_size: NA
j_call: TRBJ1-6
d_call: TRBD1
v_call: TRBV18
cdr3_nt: TGTGCCAGCTCACCTACAGGACGCCCCGGGACAGATATTCTCCACTTT
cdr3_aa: CASSPTGRPGTDILHF

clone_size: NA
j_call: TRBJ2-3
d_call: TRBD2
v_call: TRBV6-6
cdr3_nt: TGTGCCAGCATGGGATACGGGGGGAGAACAGATACGCAGTATTTT
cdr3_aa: CASMGYGGRTDTQYF

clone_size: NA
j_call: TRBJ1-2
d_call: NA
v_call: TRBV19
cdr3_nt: TGTGCCAGTAGTATAGGTAACAGGTGGAACTATGGCTACACCTTC
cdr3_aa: CASSIGNRWNYGYTF

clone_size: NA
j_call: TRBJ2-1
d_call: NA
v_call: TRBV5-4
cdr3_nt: TGTGCCAGCAGCCCGACTGCCCCGTCCTACAATGAGCAGTTCTTC
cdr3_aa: CASSPTAPSYNEQFF

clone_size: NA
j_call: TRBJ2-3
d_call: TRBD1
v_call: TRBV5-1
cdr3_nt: TGCGCCAGCAGCTCGGGGGACAGGGAAGGAGCAGATACGCAGTATTTT
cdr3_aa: CASSSGDREGADTQYF

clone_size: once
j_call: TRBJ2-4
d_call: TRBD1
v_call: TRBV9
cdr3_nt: TGTGCCAGCAGCGCCGTACAGGGGGCAGGAAACATTCAGTACTTC
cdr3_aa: CASSAVQGAGNIQYF

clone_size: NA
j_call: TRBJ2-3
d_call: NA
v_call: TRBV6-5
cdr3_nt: TGTGCCAGCAGTACCCGAGGAGGGGGCACAGATACGCAGTATTTT
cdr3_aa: CASSTRGGGTDTQYF

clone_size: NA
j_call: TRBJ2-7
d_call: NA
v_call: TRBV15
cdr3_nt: TGTGCCACCAGCAGAGTACCAGGAGTGGAGGCCGAGCAGTACTTC
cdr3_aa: CATSRVPGVEAEQYF

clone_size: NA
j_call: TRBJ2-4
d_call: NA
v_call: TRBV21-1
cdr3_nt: TGTGCCAGCAGCAAAGGGGCAGGGGCAGCCAAAAACATTCAGTACTTC
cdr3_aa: CASSKGAGAAKNIQYF

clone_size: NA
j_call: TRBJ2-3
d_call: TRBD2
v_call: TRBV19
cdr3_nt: TGTGCCAGTAACCTAGCGGGGGGCGGCACAGATACGCAGTATTTT
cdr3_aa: CASNLAGGGTDTQYF

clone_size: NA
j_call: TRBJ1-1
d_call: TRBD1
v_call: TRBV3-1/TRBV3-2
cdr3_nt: TGTGCCAGCAGCAGGTGGGACAGGGGCACTGAAGCTTTCTTT
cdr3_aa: CASSRWDRGTEAFF

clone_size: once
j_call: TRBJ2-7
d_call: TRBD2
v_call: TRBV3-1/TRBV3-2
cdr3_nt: TGTGCCAGCAGCCACCAAGCTGCCCGGGGCGGGGGGTTATACGAGCAGTACTTC
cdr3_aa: CASSHQAARGGGLYEQYF

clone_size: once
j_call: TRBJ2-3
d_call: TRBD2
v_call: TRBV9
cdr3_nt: TGTGCCAGCAGCGTATCTAGCGGGAGGCCAGATACGCAGTATTTT
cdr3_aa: CASSVSSGRPDTQYF

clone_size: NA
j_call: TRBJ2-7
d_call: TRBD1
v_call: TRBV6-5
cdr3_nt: TGTGCCAGCAGTAAGGGACAGGCCTACGAGCAGTACTTC
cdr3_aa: CASSKGQAYEQYF

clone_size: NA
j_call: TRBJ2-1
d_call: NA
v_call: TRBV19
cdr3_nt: TGTGCCAGTAGCTCTGCGGGGTATGAGCAGTTCTTC
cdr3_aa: CASSSAGYEQFF

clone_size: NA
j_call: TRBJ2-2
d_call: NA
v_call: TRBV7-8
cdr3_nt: TGTGCCAGCAGCCTCTTGGGGCAGGGGAACACCGGGGAGCTGTTTTTT
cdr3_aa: CASSLLGQGNTGELFF

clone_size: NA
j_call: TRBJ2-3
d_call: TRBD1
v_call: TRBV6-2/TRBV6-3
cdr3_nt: TGTGCCAGCAGTTGGGACCCAAGACAGGGGGCAACAGATACGCAGTATTTT
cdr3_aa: CASSWDPRQGATDTQYF

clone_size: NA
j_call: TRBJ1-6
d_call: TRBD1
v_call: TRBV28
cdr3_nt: TGTGCCAGCAGTAGAAGACAGGGGAGCTCCTATAATTCACCCCTCCACTTT
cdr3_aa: CASSRRQGSSYNSPLHF

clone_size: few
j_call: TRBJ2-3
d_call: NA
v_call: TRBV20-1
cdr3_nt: TGCAGTGCCCTTAGCACAGATACGCAGTATTTT
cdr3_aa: CSALSTDTQYF

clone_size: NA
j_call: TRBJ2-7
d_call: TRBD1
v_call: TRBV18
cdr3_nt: TGTGCCAGCTCGGAGAGACAGGGGGCGCGGGAGCAGTACTTC
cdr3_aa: CASSERQGAREQYF

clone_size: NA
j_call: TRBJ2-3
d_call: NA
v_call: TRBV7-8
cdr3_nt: TGTGCCAGCAGCCGCGCAACAGGGAACACAGATACGCAGTATTTT
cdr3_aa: CASSRATGNTDTQYF

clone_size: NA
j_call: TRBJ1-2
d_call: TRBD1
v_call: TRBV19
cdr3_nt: TGTGCCAGTAGGAACGGGACAGGAGAAGGGGGCTACACCTTC
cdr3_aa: CASRNGTGEGGYTF

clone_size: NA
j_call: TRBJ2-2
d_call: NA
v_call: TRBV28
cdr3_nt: TGTGCCAGCAGTTTTTGGACAGCGAACACCGGGGAGCTGTTTTTT
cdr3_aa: CASSFWTANTGELFF

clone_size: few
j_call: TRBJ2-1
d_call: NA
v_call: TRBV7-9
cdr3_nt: TGTGCCAGCAGTAGTCAGGGGACTGAGCAGTTCTTC
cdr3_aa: CASSSQGTEQFF

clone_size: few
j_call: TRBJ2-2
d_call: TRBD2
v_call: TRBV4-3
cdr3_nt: TGCGCCAGCAGCCAAGATCACCTAGCGGGAGCCGGGGAGCTGTTTTTT
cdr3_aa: CASSQDHLAGAGELFF